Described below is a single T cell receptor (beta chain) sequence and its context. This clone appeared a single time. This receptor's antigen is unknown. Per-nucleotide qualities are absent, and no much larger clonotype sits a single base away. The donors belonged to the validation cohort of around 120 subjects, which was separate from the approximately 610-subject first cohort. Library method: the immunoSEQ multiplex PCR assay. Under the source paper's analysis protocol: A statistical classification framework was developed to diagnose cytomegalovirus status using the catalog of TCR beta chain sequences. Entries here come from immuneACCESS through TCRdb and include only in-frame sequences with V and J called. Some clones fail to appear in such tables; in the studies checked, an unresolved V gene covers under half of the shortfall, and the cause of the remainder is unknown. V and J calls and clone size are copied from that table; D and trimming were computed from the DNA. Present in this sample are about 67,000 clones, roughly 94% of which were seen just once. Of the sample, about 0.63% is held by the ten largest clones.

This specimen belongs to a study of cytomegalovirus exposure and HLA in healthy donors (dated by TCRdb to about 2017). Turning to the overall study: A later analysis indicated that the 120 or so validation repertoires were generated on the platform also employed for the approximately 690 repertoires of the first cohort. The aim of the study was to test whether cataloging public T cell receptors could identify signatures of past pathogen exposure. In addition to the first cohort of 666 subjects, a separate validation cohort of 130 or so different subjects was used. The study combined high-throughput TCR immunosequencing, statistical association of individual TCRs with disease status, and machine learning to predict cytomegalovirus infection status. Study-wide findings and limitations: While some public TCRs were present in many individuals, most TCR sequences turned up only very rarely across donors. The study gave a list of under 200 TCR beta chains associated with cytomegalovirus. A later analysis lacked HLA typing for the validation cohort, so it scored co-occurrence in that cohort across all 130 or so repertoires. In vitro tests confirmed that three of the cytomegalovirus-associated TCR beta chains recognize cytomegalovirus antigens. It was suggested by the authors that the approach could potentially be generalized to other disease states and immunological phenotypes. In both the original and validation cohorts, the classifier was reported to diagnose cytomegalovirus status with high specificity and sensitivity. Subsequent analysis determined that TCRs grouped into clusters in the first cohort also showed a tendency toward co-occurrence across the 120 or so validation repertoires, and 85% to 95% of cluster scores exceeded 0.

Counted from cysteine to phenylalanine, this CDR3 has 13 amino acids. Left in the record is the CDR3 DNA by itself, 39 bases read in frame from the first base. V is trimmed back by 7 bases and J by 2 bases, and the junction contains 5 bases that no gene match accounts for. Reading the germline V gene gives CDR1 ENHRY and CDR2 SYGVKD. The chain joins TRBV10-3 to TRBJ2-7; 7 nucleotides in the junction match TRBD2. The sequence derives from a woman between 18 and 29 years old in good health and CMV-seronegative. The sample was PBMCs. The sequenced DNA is TGTGCCATCAAGCGCGGGGGTACCTACGAGCAGTACTTC. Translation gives CAIKRGGTYEQYF.